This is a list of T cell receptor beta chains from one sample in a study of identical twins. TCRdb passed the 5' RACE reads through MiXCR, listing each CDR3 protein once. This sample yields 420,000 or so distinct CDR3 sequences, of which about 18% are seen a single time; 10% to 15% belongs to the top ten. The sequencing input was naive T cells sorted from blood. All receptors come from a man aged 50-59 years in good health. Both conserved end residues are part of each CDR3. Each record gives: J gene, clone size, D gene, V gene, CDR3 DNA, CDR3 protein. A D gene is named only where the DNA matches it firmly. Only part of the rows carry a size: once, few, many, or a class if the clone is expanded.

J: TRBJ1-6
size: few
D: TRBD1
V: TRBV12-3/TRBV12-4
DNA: TGTGCCAGCAGCACCGGGACAGTTAATTCACCCCTCCACTTT
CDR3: CASSTGTVNSPLHF

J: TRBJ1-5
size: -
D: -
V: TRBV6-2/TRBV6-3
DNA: TGTGCCAGCAGTTACCCGCATCAGCCCCAGCATTTT
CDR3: CASSYPHQPQHF

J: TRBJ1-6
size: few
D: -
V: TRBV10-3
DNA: TGTGCCGTGAGCGACTTGACTTCACCCCTCCACTTT
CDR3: CAVSDLTSPLHF

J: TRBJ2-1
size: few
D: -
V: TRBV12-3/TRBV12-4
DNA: TGTGCCAGCAGTTTGGGTAACGAATACAATGAGCAGTTCTTC
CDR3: CASSLGNEYNEQFF

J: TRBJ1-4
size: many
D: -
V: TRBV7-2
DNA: TGTGCCAGCAGCTCGCAGGGGTTGAAACTGTTTTTT
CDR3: CASSSQGLKLFF

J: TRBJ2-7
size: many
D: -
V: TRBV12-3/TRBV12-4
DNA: TGTGCCAGCAGTTTTTATGGGCTTGGCGAGCAGTACTTC
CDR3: CASSFYGLGEQYF

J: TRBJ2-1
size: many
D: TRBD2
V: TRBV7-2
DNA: TGTGCCAGCAGCTTAGCCGGACTAGCGGAGTTCTTC
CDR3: CASSLAGLAEFF

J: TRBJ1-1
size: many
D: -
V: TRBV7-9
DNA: TGTGCCAGCAGCTTAGCCGGCCGACAGACTGAAGCTTTCTTT
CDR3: CASSLAGRQTEAFF

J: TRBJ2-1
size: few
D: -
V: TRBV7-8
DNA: TGTGCCAGCAGCCAAGATCACGGGAGAAGCTCCTACAATGAGCAGTTCTTC
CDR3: CASSQDHGRSSYNEQFF

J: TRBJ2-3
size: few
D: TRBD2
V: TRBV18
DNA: TGTGCCAGCTCACCGCAAGCCGTTGGCGGGGGGACCACAGATACGCAGTATTTT
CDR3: CASSPQAVGGGTTDTQYF

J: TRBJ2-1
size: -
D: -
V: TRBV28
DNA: TGTGCCAGCGTCCAGGGGTCCAATGAGCAGTTCTTC
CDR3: CASVQGSNEQFF

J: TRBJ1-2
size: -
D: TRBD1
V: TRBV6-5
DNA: TGTGCCAGCAGTTACAACAGGGGCGGCTATGGCTACACCTTC
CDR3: CASSYNRGGYGYTF

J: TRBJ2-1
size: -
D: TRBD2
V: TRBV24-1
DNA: TGTGCCACCAGTGATCTGGGACTAGCGGGAGTCGGCTCCTACAATGAGCAGTTCTTC
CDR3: CATSDLGLAGVGSYNEQFF

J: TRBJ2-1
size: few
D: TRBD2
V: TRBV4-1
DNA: TGCGCCAGCAGCTCAGCGGGAGGGCTCAATGAGCAGTTCTTC
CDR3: CASSSAGGLNEQFF

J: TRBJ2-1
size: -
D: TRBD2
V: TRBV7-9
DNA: TGTGCCAGCAGCAAACAAACGACTAGCGGGGGGAGGTATGAGCAGTTCTTC
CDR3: CASSKQTTSGGRYEQFF

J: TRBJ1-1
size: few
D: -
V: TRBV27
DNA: TGTGCCAGCCGGGGCAGGGTAACTGAAGCTTTCTTT
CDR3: CASRGRVTEAFF

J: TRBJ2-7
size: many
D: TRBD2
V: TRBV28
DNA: TGTGCCAGCAGTTTAAGGGCTAGCGGGAGTAGGGAGCAGTACTTC
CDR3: CASSLRASGSREQYF

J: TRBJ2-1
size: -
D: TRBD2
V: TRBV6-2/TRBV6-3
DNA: TGTGCCAGCAGTTTTGGCGGGGGAGGGTCCTACAATGAGCAGTTCTTC
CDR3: CASSFGGGGSYNEQFF

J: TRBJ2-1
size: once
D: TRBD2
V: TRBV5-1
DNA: TGCGCCAGCAGCTTCAGCGGGAGGAGGGCGGATGAGCAGTTCTTC
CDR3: CASSFSGRRADEQFF

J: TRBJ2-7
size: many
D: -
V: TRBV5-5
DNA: TGTGCCAGCAGCTTCCGCCTGGGGGAGACCTACGAGCAGTACTTC
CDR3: CASSFRLGETYEQYF

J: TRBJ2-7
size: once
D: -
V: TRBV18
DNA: TGTGCCAGCTCACCGGGGTTGCTCTACTACGAGCAGTACTTC
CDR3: CASSPGLLYYEQYF

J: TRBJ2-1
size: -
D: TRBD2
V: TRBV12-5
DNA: TGTGCTAGTGGTTTGGTTCCACTAGCGGGAGCTTTCAATGAGCAGTTCTTC
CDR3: CASGLVPLAGAFNEQFF

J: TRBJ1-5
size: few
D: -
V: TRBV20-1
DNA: TGCAGTGCCCCCGGGAATGGCTCAAGCAATCAGCCCCAGCATTTT
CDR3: CSAPGNGSSNQPQHF

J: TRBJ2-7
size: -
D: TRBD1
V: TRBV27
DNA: TGTGCCAGCAGGGGGACAGCGTTCTCCTACGAGCAGTACTTC
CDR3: CASRGTAFSYEQYF

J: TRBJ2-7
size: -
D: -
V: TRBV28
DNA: TGTGCCAGCAGTGGGGGGTACTACGAGCAGTACTTC
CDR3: CASSGGYYEQYF

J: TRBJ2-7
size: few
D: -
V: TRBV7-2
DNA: TGTGCCAGCAGCTACAGGGTTTCCTACGAGCAGTACTTC
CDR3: CASSYRVSYEQYF

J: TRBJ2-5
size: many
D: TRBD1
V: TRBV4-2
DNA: TGTGCCAGCAGCCAAGAATGGGCAGGGGGAGAGACCCAGTACTTC
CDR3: CASSQEWAGGETQYF